This entry concerns a single T cell receptor beta chain. This sample is drawn from a study of blood T cell repertoires in COVID-19. About the research overall: T cells, B-cell-depleted T cells, or PBMCs supplied cDNA or gDNA.

V shed 5 bases, J shed 2 bases, and the junction held 9 bases outside the gene matches. Germline values: CDR1 SGHTA, CDR2 FQGTGA. The CDR3 covers 16 residues. Per the study methods: Estimated nucleated cell counts came from reference gene primer amplification. The repertoire was sequenced with immunoSEQ multiplex PCR; TCRdb's copy has only in-frame clones and lacks some. That table supplies the V and J calls and clone size; D and trimming were determined from the DNA. The sample gives fewer than 75,000 clones, 86% of which show up once; 3.5% to 5% is in the top ten. The receptor's source is a man aged 50-60 years with active COVID-19. The sequencing input was peripheral blood. The chain is built from TRBV7-3 and TRBJ2-1, with TRBD2 matching over 7 bases. The CDR3 nucleotides read TGTGCCAGCAGCCCCTGGGCGGGAGTCCCCTACAATGAGCAGTTCTTC. Translation: CASSPWAGVPYNEQFF.